This T cell receptor beta chain was sequenced in a study of blood T cell repertoires in COVID-19. Profiled with immunoSEQ multiplex PCR; TCRdb holds only in-frame clones, not every one. The table shows about 140,000 clones, with around 82% occurring only once. This TCR came from a man between 60 and 75 years old with acute or convalescent COVID-19. The sequenced material came from peripheral blood.

The CDR3 sequence: CASSYGAGKAQETQYF. In nucleotides, the CDR3 is TGTGCCAGCAGTTATGGGGCAGGGAAGGCGCAAGAGACCCAGTACTTC. The chain recombines TRBV6-5 with TRBJ2-5, with a weak D call TRBD1 (5 bases). Germline CDR1 MNHEY, CDR2 SVGAGI. Trimming stripped 3 bases from V and 2 bases from J, with 16 bases between. CDR3 length equals 16 residues.